This T cell receptor beta chain came from a study of control samples from healthy donors and cancer patients. This clone has just one count. Some clones are missing from TCRdb's copy, which holds only in-frame ones; the method was immunoSEQ multiplex PCR. The data show tens of thousands of clones, about 88% seen once. The germline CDR1 and CDR2 sequences are SGHVS and FNYEAQ. The V and J ends lost 6 bases and 0 bases respectively, with 8 bases between them. The CDR3 runs 13 residues. The chain links TRBV7-6 to TRBJ1-2; D is unresolved. The clonotype originates from a woman aged 45 to 65 in good health. Sequenced sample: blood. The CDR3 DNA reads TGTGCCAGCAGTTTCAGTTCTAACTATGGCTACACCTTC. Translation: CASSFSSNYGYTF. Drawing the rest from reference TRBV7-6 and TRBJ1-2, the complete variable domain is GAGVSQSPRYKVTKRGQDVALRCDPISGHVSLYWYRQALGQGPEFLTYFNYEAQQDKSGLPNDRFSAERPEGSISTLTIQRTEQRDSAMYRCASSFSSNYGYTFGSGTRLTVV.